Listed below are T cell receptor beta chains from one sample, sequenced in a study of Graves' ophthalmopathy and Graves' hyperthyroidism. One entry per CDR3 protein results from TCRdb running MiXCR on the multiplex PCR reads. The sample yields around 1,000,000 distinct CDR3 sequences, about two fifths seen once. The sequencing input was peripheral blood or thyroid tissue (not recorded which). The receptors derive from an adult man with Graves' hyperthyroidism. The CDR3 runs from the conserved cysteine through the conserved F or W. Each record gives: V gene, clone size, J gene, D gene, CDR3 DNA, CDR3 protein. A D gene is named only where the DNA matches it firmly. The size entry is marked missing in some rows and otherwise reads once, few, many or a size class.

TRBV19	many	TRBJ2-7	TRBD1	TGTGCCAGCCGCGAGGACAGGGACTCCTACGAGCAGTACTTC	CASREDRDSYEQYF
TRBV2	.	TRBJ2-6	.	TGTGCCAGCAGTGTAGGGGACCGCCCCGACGGGCTCTCTGGGGCCAACGTCCTGACTTTC	CASSVGDRPDGLSGANVLTF
TRBV19	many	TRBJ1-2	.	TGTGCCACCTACCGCCGGGACACCTTTAACTATGGCTACACCTTC	CATYRRDTFNYGYTF
TRBV2	.	TRBJ2-5	.	TGTGCCAGCTCAGCGAACGAAATTCAAGGGACCCAGTACTTC	CASSANEIQGTQYF
TRBV19	.	TRBJ2-1	.	TGTGCCAGTAGTAATAGCCCCCTGTCCTACAATGAGCAGTTCTTC	CASSNSPLSYNEQFF
TRBV10-3	.	TRBJ1-2	.	TGTGCCATCAGTACGGAGGAGGGGTATGGCTACACCTTC	CAISTEEGYGYTF
TRBV14	many	TRBJ2-7	.	TGTGCCAGCAGCCACATACAGGGGGGGGCCTACGAGCAGTACTTC	CASSHIQGGAYEQYF
TRBV7-2	.	TRBJ2-7	TRBD1	TGTGCCAGCAGCTCCAGCCCGGGACAGGGGGCCGAGCAGTACTTC	CASSSSPGQGAEQYF
TRBV5-1	many	TRBJ1-1	.	TGCGCCAGCAGCTTGGAGGGTGCGTACACTGAAGCTTTCTTT	CASSLEGAYTEAFF
TRBV7-6	many	TRBJ2-2	.	TGTGCCAGCAGCTTAGTCATCGGGGAGCTGTTTTTT	CASSLVIGELFF
TRBV7-9	many	TRBJ1-2	.	TGTGCCAGCAGCTTAGGGGGGCTTGGTGGCTACACCTTC	CASSLGGLGGYTF
TRBV29-1	few	TRBJ1-2	.	TGCAGCGTTGGGAGCCGGGACGGTCACTATGGCTACACCTTC	CSVGSRDGHYGYTF
TRBV5-1	many	TRBJ2-6	.	TGCGCCAGCAGCTTGGTCGTAGGATCGAGCTCTGGGGCCAACGTCCTGACTTTC	CASSLVVGSSSGANVLTF
TRBV2	.	TRBJ2-5	.	TGTGCCGGCACCGCAGGTAGCCAAGAGACCCAGTACTTC	CAGTAGSQETQYF
TRBV7-9	few	TRBJ1-2	.	TGTGCCAGCAGTCCACCCTCTGGCTACACCTTC	CASSPPSGYTF
TRBV2	many	TRBJ1-3	TRBD1	TGTGCCAGCACTTCCGGGACAGGGCTCTACACCATATATTTT	CASTSGTGLYTIYF
TRBV6-2/TRBV6-3	many	TRBJ1-5	TRBD1	TGTGCCAGCAGACGGACAGGGAATAATCAGCCCCAGCATTTT	CASRRTGNNQPQHF
TRBV29-1	.	TRBJ2-2	TRBD1	TGCAGCGGTCGACAGGGGCGAGGCGGGGAGCTGTTTTTT	CSGRQGRGGELFF
TRBV20-1	.	TRBJ2-7	.	TGCAGTGCTAGAGAGTGGGGCTTCTACGAGCAGTACTTC	CSAREWGFYEQYF
TRBV10-3	.	TRBJ1-5	.	TGTGCCAGCAGTGACTTGACTAGCGGGGGATACAATCAGCCCCAGCATTTT	CASSDLTSGGYNQPQHF
TRBV6-2/TRBV6-3	few	TRBJ2-1	.	TGTGCCAGCAGTTACTCAGACAGGACACACAATGAGCAGTTTTTC	CASSYSDRTHNEQFF
TRBV20-1	few	TRBJ1-1	TRBD1	TGCAGTGCTCCCGACAGGGCTAACACTGAAGCTTTCTTT	CSAPDRANTEAFF
TRBV24-1	.	TRBJ1-2	.	TGTGCCACCAGTGACCCGGGGGCTGCCTGGGGCTACACCTTC	CATSDPGAAWGYTF
TRBV12-3/TRBV12-4	few	TRBJ1-5	TRBD1	TGTGCCAGCACCTACGGGACAGAGGATCAGCCCCAGCATTTT	CASTYGTEDQPQHF
TRBV7-3	.	TRBJ2-2	.	TGTGCCAGCAGCTTATTGCTGGGCCCCGGGGAGCTGTTTTTT	CASSLLLGPGELFF
TRBV12-3/TRBV12-4	many	TRBJ1-2	.	TGTGCCAGCAGTCCCGGGATCAACTATGGCTACACCTTC	CASSPGINYGYTF
TRBV2	many	TRBJ2-2	TRBD2	TGTGCCAGAGCTAGCGGGAGGGCGCGGACCGGGGAGCTGTTTTTT	CARASGRARTGELFF
TRBV10-2	.	TRBJ2-7	.	TGCGCCAGCAGTGCCAGCAGCACAGGGTCCTACGAGCAGTACTTC	CASSASSTGSYEQYF
TRBV7-2	many	TRBJ2-5	.	TGTGCCAGCAGCCCGGTGTTCCAGTACCAAGAGACCCAGTACTTC	CASSPVFQYQETQYF
TRBV7-9	few	TRBJ1-4	.	TGTGCCAGCAGCCGCGGACAGAATGAAAAACTGTTTTTT	CASSRGQNEKLFF
TRBV29-1	.	TRBJ1-4	.	TGCAGCGTTGAACGAGGCCGGGAAGGCAAAAAACTGTTTTTT	CSVERGREGKKLFF
TRBV9	many	TRBJ1-4	.	TGTGCCAGCAGCTCGAGTACAGCTAATGAAAAACTGTTTTTT	CASSSSTANEKLFF
TRBV29-1	.	TRBJ1-2	.	TGCAGCGTTGAAGATGGGCTGGGCTACACCTTC	CSVEDGLGYTF
TRBV10-3	many	TRBJ2-6	.	TGTGCCATCAGTGGCTCCGGGGCCCAGAGCTCTGGGGCCAACGTCCTGACTTTC	CAISGSGAQSSGANVLTF
TRBV7-2	.	TRBJ2-7	.	TGCGCCAGCAGCCGCCTTTTGGGGAACGAGCAGTACTTC	CASSRLLGNEQYF
TRBV7-2	.	TRBJ2-7	TRBD1	TGTGCCAGCAGCTTAGGGGGACAGGGCGGGTACGAGCAGTACTTC	CASSLGGQGGYEQYF
TRBV29-1	.	TRBJ2-5	TRBD2	TGCAGTGCTCGAAGGACTAGCGGGGAGCAGGAAGAGACCCAGTACTTC	CSARRTSGEQEETQYF
TRBV6-5	many	TRBJ2-7	.	TGTGCCAGCAGCCCACAGACATTGCGCTCCTACGAGCAGTACTTC	CASSPQTLRSYEQYF
TRBV7-9	many	TRBJ1-1	.	TGTGCCAGCAGCTCATCAGGGTCTCCGAACACTGAAGCTTTCTTT	CASSSSGSPNTEAFF